The 26 T cell receptor beta chains below were found in one sample sequenced in a study of cytomegalovirus exposure and HLA in healthy donors. Researchers ran the PCR with 60 Vbeta and 13 Jbeta primers. Clones were sequenced by immunoSEQ multiplex PCR, and TCRdb holds only the in-frame ones, with some missing. Its listing shows some 120,000 clones. Sequenced: PBMCs. The receptors here all came from a man aged 18-30 years in good health and CMV-seronegative.

The chain couples TRBV6-5 to TRBJ2-7; TRBD1 aligns across 8 bases. V was clipped by 5 bases and J by 4 bases; unmatched bases: 4. CDR1 and CDR2 from the germline V gene are MNHEY and SVGAGI. The CDR3 has 13 amino acids. The CDR3 sequence is CASSPRQGYEQYF. DNA of the CDR3: TGTGCCAGCAGTCCAAGACAGGGGTACGAGCAGTACTTC.

The rearrangement joins TRBV5-1 to TRBJ2-3, with TRBD1 matching 7 bases. Per the germline V gene, CDR1 is SGHRS and CDR2 is YFSETQ. V was pared by 7 bases and J by 3 bases, with 14 bases of the junction left unmatched. This CDR3 comprises 16 residues. CDR3 nucleotide sequence: TGCGCCAGCCGGAGAACAGGGGCCTTAAGAACAGATACGCAGTATTTT. Protein product: CASRRTGALRTDTQYF.

J is TRBJ2-7 and V is TRBV4-1; perhaps TRBD2 as D (6 bases). Trimming removed 3 bases at V and 8 bases at J, with 17 bases between. CDR1 and CDR2 (germline): MGHRA, YSYEKL. CDR3 length: 14 amino acids. The chain's CDR3 is CASSQAGTPPQQYF. CDR3 nucleotides: TGCGCCAGCAGCCAGGCCGGGACTCCCCCTCAGCAGTACTTC.

The chain employs TRBV4-2 and TRBJ2-1, with D unclear. From germline, CDR1 is LGHNA and CDR2 YNFKEQ. V lost 1 base to trimming and J lost 7 bases, with 5 bases between them. CDR3 length equals 12 residues. DNA of the CDR3: TGTGCCAGCAGCCAAGCCCGGAATGAGCAGTTCTTC. Protein: CASSQARNEQFF.

V usage is TRBV27 and J usage is TRBJ1-4; no clear D gene. The CDR3 is 14 amino acids. Germline V lookup: CDR1 MNHEY, CDR2 SMNVEV (reference sequence). The germline V and J ends were trimmed by 1 base and 0 bases, with 3 bases remaining between them. The CDR3 here is CASSLLSTNEKLFF. Written as DNA, the CDR3 is TGTGCCAGCAGTTTATTATCAACTAATGAAAAACTGTTTTTT.

The chain employs TRBV18 and TRBJ2-3; D might be TRBD1 (5 bases). V lost 6 bases to trimming and J lost 5 bases, with 6 bases between them. Germline V gives CDR1 KGHSH, CDR2 LQKENI. The CDR3 length is 11 residues. The CDR3 DNA is TGTGCCAGCTCCCAGGGAGATACGCAGTATTTT. Amino acid sequence: CASSQGDTQYF.

This chain joins TRBV6-6 and TRBJ1-2, with TRBD1 matching over 7 bases. V lost 8 bases to trimming and J lost 4 bases; unmatched junction nucleotides: 10. In germline, CDR1 is MNHNY, CDR2 SVGAGI (reference sequence). The CDR3 loop spans 14 amino acids. The CDR3 loop reads CASARDSQSYGYTF. The CDR3 region has the DNA TGTGCCAGCGCCCGGGACAGCCAAAGCTATGGCTACACCTTC.

The chain joins TRBV2 to TRBJ2-1; 8 bases agree with TRBD2. The CDR3 is made up of 12 amino acids. With 6 bases clipped from V and 9 bases from J, the junction kept 4 bases outside the gene matches. Germline V gene lookup returns CDR1 SNHLY and CDR2 FYNNEI. The CDR3 region has the DNA TGTGCCAGCAGACAAGCGGGGGTTGAGCAGTTCTTC. This codes for CASRQAGVEQFF. The entire variable domain, with the rest obtained from reference TRBV2 and TRBJ2-1, is as follows: EPEVTQTPSHQVTQMGQEVILRCVPISNHLYFYWYRQILGQKVEFLVSFYNNEISEKSEIFDDQFSVERPDGSNFTLKIRSTKLEDSAMYFCASRQAGVEQFFGPGTRLTVL.

The chain joins TRBV6-5 to TRBJ2-7; no reliable D call. CDR1 and CDR2 (germline): MNHEY, SVGAGI. The CDR3 covers 12 residues. V lost 5 bases and J 5 bases, leaving 10 bases between the germline ends. CDR3 coding DNA: TGTGCCAGCAGTGTTATTTTCCACGAGCAGTACTTC. It specifies CASSVIFHEQYF.

CDR3 bases: TGCGCCAGCAGCATCGCTGGGAGCTCCTACAATGAGCAGTTCTTC. Its protein is CASSIAGSSYNEQFF. The chain carries TRBV5-1 and TRBJ2-1, with a possible D match to TRBD2 (5 bases). V was clipped by 4 bases and J by 0 bases, with 11 bases between them. The CDR3 has 15 amino acids. CDR1 and CDR2 from the germline V gene are SGHRS and YFSETQ.

This rearrangement joins TRBV6-6 to TRBJ1-5; 7 bases are shared with TRBD1. Germline CDR1 and CDR2: MNHNY and SVGAGI (reference sequence). This CDR3 is 14 amino acids long. The junction had 7 bases not matched to a gene; V was cut back by 6 bases and J by 5 bases. The CDR3 DNA reads as TGTGCCAGCAGCCCACAGGGGCGCGATCAGCCCCAGCATTTT. Translated: CASSPQGRDQPQHF.

The rearrangement links TRBV9 to TRBJ2-7; possibly TRBD2 for D (7 bases). V was shortened by 1 base and J by 0 bases, with 11 bases between the two germline ends. The CDR3 contains 15 residues. CDR1 is SGDLS and CDR2 is YYNGEE in the germline V gene. The CDR3 DNA reads as TGTGCCAGCAGCGTATCGGGGGGCCCCTCCTACGAGCAGTACTTC. It specifies CASSVSGGPSYEQYF.

V usage is TRBV27 and J usage is TRBJ1-3; 7 positions agree with TRBD1. From germline, CDR1 is MNHEY and CDR2 SMNVEV (reference sequence). V lost 5 bases and J lost 3; bases outside the gene matches: 4. This CDR3 is built from 14 residues. The CDR3 spells CASSANRGGNTIYF. The CDR3 DNA reads as TGTGCCAGCAGTGCAAACAGGGGTGGAAACACCATATATTTT.

The chain joins TRBV6-1 to TRBJ2-7; D not certain. The CDR3 loop spans 13 amino acids. Looked up from germline, CDR1 is MNHNS and CDR2 is SASEGT. Trimming pared 1 base from V and 3 bases from J, leaving 7 bases between. The CDR3 DNA reads as TGTGCCAGCAGTGAAGGGCGGTTCTACGAGCAGTACTTC. Its protein is CASSEGRFYEQYF.

The genes are TRBV28 and TRBJ2-7; 8 bases are shared with TRBD1. The trim removed 7 bases at V and 2 bases at J, leaving 10 bases unmatched. Germline values: CDR1 MDHEN, CDR2 SYDVKM. The CDR3 loop spans 15 amino acids. DNA for the CDR3: TGTGCCAGCATTTACGGGACAGGTGGGGCCTACGAGCAGTACTTC. It specifies CASIYGTGGAYEQYF.

This chain uses TRBV11-2 with TRBJ2-2; D is possibly TRBD1 (6 bases). V lost 4 bases, J lost 7 bases, and 16 bases lay in between. The germline gives CDR1 SGHAT, CDR2 FQNNGV. The CDR3 totals 15 residues. The DNA of the CDR3 is TGTGCCAGCAGCTCAAATAGGGGGAGAAACGGGGAGCTGTTTTTT. It translates to CASSSNRGRNGELFF.

The V call is TRBV6-5, the J call TRBJ1-5, with TRBD1 identical over 8 bases. Germline assignment: CDR1 MNHEY and CDR2 SVGAGI. Trimming took 7 bases from V and 5 from J; bases not matched to a gene: 1. The CDR3 has 12 residues. In nucleotides, the CDR3 is TGTGCCAGCAAGACAGGGGATCAGCCCCAGCATTTT. Protein product: CASKTGDQPQHF.

The chain employs TRBV28 and TRBJ2-5, with D possibly being TRBD2 (7 bases). V lost 5 bases, J lost 0 bases, and 16 bases lay in between. The CDR3 is made up of 16 amino acids. The germline CDR1 and CDR2 sequences are MDHEN and SYDVKM. The CDR3 sequence: CASSPPSGQYQETQYF. CDR3 bases: TGTGCCAGCAGTCCGCCTAGCGGACAGTACCAAGAGACCCAGTACTTC. The complete variable domain, with remaining parts taken from reference TRBV28 and TRBJ2-5, reads DVKVTQSSRYLVKRTGEKVFLECVQDMDHENMFWYRQDPGLGLRLIYFSYDVKMKEKGDIPEGYSVSREKKERFSLILESASTNQTSMYLCASSPPSGQYQETQYFGPGTRLLVL.

The chain uses TRBV6-1 and TRBJ2-5; 7 nucleotides align to TRBD2. The V segment lost 11 bases and the J segment 5 bases; nucleotides outside the gene matches: 17. CDR3 length equals 15 residues. Germline values: CDR1 MNHNS, CDR2 SASEGT. CDR3 loop: CAVQRGGRWVETQYF. As DNA, the CDR3 is TGTGCCGTCCAAAGGGGCGGGAGATGGGTTGAGACCCAGTACTTC.

The chain uses TRBV4-1 and TRBJ1-4; no definite D call. The CDR3 consists of 16 residues. Trimming stripped 0 bases from V and 3 bases from J, with 11 bases between. CDR1 and CDR2 (germline): MGHRA, YSYEKL. The CDR3 loop is CASSQERLRANEKLFF. CDR3 DNA sequence: TGCGCCAGCAGCCAAGAAAGGTTGCGGGCTAATGAAAAACTGTTTTTT.

The genes are TRBV15 and TRBJ2-7, with D unclear. Germline V gene sequence: CDR1 LNHNV, CDR2 YYDKDF (reference sequence). The CDR3 is made up of 15 amino acids. V gave up 1 base and J gave up 0 bases, with 10 bases separating them. CDR3 residues: CATSRGAGFSYEQYF. DNA for the CDR3: TGTGCCACCAGCAGAGGAGCCGGGTTCTCCTACGAGCAGTACTTC.

The chain is built from TRBV11-2 and TRBJ2-7; no clear D gene. The germline V and J ends were trimmed by 2 bases and 3 bases, with 8 bases remaining between them. The germline V gene encodes CDR1 SGHAT and CDR2 FQNNGV. The CDR3 is 13 residues long. The CDR3 loop reads CASSLLPYYEQYF. Here the CDR3 DNA reads TGTGCCAGCAGCTTACTACCTTACTACGAGCAGTACTTC.

As to this clone: Other DNA sequences in this sample translate to the same CDR3. This chain links TRBV5-1 with TRBJ2-5; D unclear. CDR1 and CDR2 from the germline V gene are SGHRS and YFSETQ. Trimming took off 2 bases at V and 4 bases at J, with 3 bases between the two ends. CDR3 length equals 11 residues. DNA for the CDR3: TGCGCCAGCAGCTTCGGAGAGACCCAGTACTTC. It codes for CASSFGETQYF.

The rearrangement links TRBV2 to TRBJ1-5; 9 bases line up with TRBD1. Germline CDR1 is SNHLY and CDR2 is FYNNEI. V was clipped by 7 bases and J by 2 bases; unmatched bases: 6. The CDR3 covers 15 residues. CDR3 sequence: CASNPGQGRNQPQHF. Here the CDR3 DNA reads TGTGCCAGCAATCCGGGACAGGGACGCAATCAGCCCCAGCATTTT.

V gene TRBV25-1 combines with J gene TRBJ1-5; TRBD1 is a possible D gene (5 bases). The CDR3 runs to 13 residues. Germline V gene lookup returns CDR1 MGHDK and CDR2 SYGVNS. Deletions cut 5 bases from V and 1 base from J, with 6 bases between. CDR3 sequence (DNA): TGTGCCAGCAGTAGACAGAGCAATCAGCCCCAGCATTTT. Its translation is CASSRQSNQPQHF.

J is TRBJ2-5 and V is TRBV7-6; 10 bases fit TRBD2. The CDR3 is 15 residues long. V shed 5 bases, J shed 5 bases, and the junction held 8 bases outside the gene matches. Germline V gene sequence: CDR1 SGHVS, CDR2 FNYEAQ. CDR3 nucleotides: TGTGCCAGCAGCCCTCCGGCTAGCGGGGGCGAGACCCAGTACTTC. Translation gives CASSPPASGGETQYF. The variable domain in full, with the rest retrieved from reference TRBV7-6 and TRBJ2-5, is GAGVSQSPRYKVTKRGQDVALRCDPISGHVSLYWYRQALGQGPEFLTYFNYEAQQDKSGLPNDRFSAERPEGSISTLTIQRTEQRDSAMYRCASSPPASGGETQYFGPGTRLLVL.